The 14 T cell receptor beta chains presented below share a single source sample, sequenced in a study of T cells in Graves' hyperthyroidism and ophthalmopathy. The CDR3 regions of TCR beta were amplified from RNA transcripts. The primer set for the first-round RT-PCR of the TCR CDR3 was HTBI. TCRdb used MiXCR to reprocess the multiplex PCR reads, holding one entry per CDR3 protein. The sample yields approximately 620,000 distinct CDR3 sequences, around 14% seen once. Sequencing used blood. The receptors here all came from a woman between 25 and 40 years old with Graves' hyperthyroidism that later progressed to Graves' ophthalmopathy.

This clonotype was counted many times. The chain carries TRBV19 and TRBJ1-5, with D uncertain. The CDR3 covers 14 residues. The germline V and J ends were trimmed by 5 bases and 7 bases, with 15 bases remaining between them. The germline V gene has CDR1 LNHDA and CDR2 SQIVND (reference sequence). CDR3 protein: CASSSPLNGQPQHF. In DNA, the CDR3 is TGTGCCAGTAGTTCCCCCCTCAACGGGCAGCCCCAGCATTTT.

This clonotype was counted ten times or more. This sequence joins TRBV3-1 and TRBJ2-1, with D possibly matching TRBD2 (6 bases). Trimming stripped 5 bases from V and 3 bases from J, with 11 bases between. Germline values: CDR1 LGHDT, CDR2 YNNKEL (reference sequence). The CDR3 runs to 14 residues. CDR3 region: CASSERENYNEQFF. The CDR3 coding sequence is TGTGCCAGCAGCGAACGGGAGAACTACAATGAGCAGTTCTTC.

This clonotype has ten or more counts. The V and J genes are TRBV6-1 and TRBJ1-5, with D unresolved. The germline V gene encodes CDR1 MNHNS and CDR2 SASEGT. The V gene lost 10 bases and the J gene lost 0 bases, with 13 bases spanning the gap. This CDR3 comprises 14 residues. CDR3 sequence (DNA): TGTGCCACGCAGGCGGCGGATAGCAATCAGCCCCAGCATTTT. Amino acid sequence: CATQAADSNQPQHF.

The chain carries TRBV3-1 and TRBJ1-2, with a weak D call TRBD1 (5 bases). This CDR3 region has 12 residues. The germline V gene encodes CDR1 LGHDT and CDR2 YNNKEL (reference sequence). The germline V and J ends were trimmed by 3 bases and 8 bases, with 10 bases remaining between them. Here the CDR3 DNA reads TGTGCCAGCAGCCAGGGCAGGGAAGGCTACACCTTC. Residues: CASSQGREGYTF.

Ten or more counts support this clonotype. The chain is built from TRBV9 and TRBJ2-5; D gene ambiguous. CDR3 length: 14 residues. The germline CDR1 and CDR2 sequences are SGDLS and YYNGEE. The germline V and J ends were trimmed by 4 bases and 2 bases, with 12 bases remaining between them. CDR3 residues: CASSPGLHQETQYF. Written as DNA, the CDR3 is TGTGCCAGCAGCCCAGGCCTCCATCAAGAGACCCAGTACTTC.

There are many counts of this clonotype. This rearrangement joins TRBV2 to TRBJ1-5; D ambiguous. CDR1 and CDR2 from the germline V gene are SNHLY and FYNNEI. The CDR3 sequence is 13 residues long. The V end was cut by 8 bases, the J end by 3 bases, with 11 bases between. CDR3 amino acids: CASEVQLNQPQHF. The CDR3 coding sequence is TGTGCCAGCGAGGTACAGCTCAATCAGCCCCAGCATTTT. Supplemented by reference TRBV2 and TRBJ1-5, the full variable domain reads EPEVTQTPSHQVTQMGQEVILRCVPISNHLYFYWYRQILGQKVEFLVSFYNNEISEKSEIFDDQFSVERPDGSNFTLKIRSTKLEDSAMYFCASEVQLNQPQHFGDGTRLSIL.

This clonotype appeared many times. The CDR3 sequence is CASSFRTASTDTQYF. DNA of the CDR3: TGTGCCAGCAGTTTTAGGACGGCGAGCACAGATACGCAGTATTTT. The rearrangement joins TRBV6-1 to TRBJ2-3, with D unclear. The V and J ends lost 5 bases and 0 bases respectively, with 12 bases between them. Germline CDR1 MNHNS, CDR2 SASEGT. This CDR3 region has 15 residues.

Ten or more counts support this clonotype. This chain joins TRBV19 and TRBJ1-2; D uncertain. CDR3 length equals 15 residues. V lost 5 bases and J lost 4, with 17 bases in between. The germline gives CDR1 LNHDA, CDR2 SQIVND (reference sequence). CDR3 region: CASSWTGSPPYGYTF. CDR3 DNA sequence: TGTGCCAGTAGTTGGACCGGGAGTCCCCCCTATGGCTACACCTTC.

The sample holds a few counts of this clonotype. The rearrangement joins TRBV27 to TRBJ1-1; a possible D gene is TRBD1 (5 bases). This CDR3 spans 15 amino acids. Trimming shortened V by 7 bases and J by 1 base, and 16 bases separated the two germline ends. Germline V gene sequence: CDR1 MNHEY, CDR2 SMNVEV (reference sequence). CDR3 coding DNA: TGTGCCAGCACCAATGGAGGGGACGGGAACACTGAAGCTTTCTTT. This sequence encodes CASTNGGDGNTEAFF.

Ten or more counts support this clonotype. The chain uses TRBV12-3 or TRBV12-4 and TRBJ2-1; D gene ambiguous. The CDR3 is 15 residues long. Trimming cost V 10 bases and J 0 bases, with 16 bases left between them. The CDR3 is CATTFESSSYNEQFF. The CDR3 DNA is TGTGCCACCACTTTCGAGTCCAGCTCCTACAATGAGCAGTTCTTC.

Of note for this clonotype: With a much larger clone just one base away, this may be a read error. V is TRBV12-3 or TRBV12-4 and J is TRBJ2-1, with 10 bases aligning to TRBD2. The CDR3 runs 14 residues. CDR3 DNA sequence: TGTGCCGGCAGTTTAGCGCTAGCGGGAGTTGAGCAGTTCTTC. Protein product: CAGSLALAGVEQFF.

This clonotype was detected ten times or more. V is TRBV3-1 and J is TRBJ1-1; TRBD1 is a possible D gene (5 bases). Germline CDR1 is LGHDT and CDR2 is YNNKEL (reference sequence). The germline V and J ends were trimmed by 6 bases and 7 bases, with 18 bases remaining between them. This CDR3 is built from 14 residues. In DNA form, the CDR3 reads TGTGCCAGCAGTCCCGTCGTGGACACTAGTGAAGCTTTCTTT. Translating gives CASSPVVDTSEAFF.

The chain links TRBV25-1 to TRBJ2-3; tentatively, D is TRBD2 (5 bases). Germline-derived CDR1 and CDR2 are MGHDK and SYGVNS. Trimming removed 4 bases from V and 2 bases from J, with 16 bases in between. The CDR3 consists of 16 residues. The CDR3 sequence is CASSVSQNSATDTQYF. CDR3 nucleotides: TGTGCCAGCAGTGTGTCACAGAATAGCGCCACAGATACGCAGTATTTT.

The CDR3 reads CASSVGGWETQYF. In DNA, the CDR3 is TGTGCCAGCAGCGTAGGGGGATGGGAGACCCAGTACTTC. The J gene is TRBJ2-5, the V gene TRBV9, with no clear D. Trimming took off 0 bases at V and 5 bases at J, with 8 bases between the two ends. Per germline, CDR1 SGDLS and CDR2 YYNGEE. The CDR3 consists of 13 residues.